The sequence of this T cell receptor beta chain was determined in a study of control samples from healthy donors and cancer patients. This clone was observed a single time. Deletions cut 5 bases from V and 8 bases from J, with 12 bases between. The germline V gene encodes CDR1 MNHEY and CDR2 SVGAGI. The CDR3 spans 13 residues. TCRdb's table, derived via immunoSEQ multiplex PCR, lists solely in-frame clones and lacks some. Of fewer than 200,000 clones in the sample, about 94% were seen once. The source material was blood. This TCR was sampled from a woman aged 60 to 75 in good health. This chain uses TRBV6-5 with TRBJ1-4; a possible D gene is TRBD1 (6 bases). CDR3 nucleotide sequence: TGTGCCAGCAGTAAAAGGGGGGGGGAAAAACTGTTTTTT. Its translation: CASSKRGGEKLFF.